This T cell receptor (beta chain) derives from a study of blood T cell repertoires in COVID-19. The CDR3 is 11 residues long. V lost 4 bases and J 7 bases, leaving 8 bases between the germline ends. Assay: immunoSEQ multiplex PCR; the TCRdb copy retains only in-frame clones and omits some. This table holds roughly 80,000 clones, approximately 88% found once. Sequenced: peripheral blood. The clonotype originates from a woman older than 75 with acute or convalescent COVID-19. The chain carries TRBV12-3 or TRBV12-4 and TRBJ2-7; D remains unclear. CDR3 DNA sequence: TGTGCCAGCAGTTCATCTAGAGAGCAGTACTTC. Its translation is CASSSSREQYF.